This T cell receptor beta chain is drawn from a study of shared clonotypes between healthy human individuals. In the study overall: Three plates were used per donor for CD4 naive, three for CD4 memory, two for CD8 naive and one for CD8 memory.

The naive CD8 population came from CD45RO-negative cells selected for CCR7, without terminally differentiated effector memory CD45RA+ cells. This clone was picked up many times. Its antigen remains unidentified. Profiling relied on immunoSEQ multiplex PCR, and the TCRdb table lists in-frame clones only, not all of them. The top ten clones hold 0.85% to 1.3% of a sample with more than 2 million clones, approximately 94% of them seen once. The germline CDR1 and CDR2 sequences are SGDLS and YYNGEE. The CDR3 extends over 15 amino acids. With V trimmed by 0 bases and J by 4 bases, 6 bases remained unmatched. Study-wide points: The four-donor shared clonotypes exceeded non-shared clonotypes in generation probability, with non-shared ones scoring lower. In having few donors, the study represented limited genetic and exposure-history diversity.

The V and J genes are TRBV9 and TRBJ1-2, with 7 nucleotides matching TRBD1. Sequenced: naive CD8+ T cells sorted from blood. The TCR comes from a man younger than 30 in good health. CDR3 sequence reads: CASSVDPWTGYGYTF. CDR3 nucleotide sequence: TGTGCCAGCAGCGTAGACCCTTGGACAGGCTATGGCTACACCTTC.